This TCR beta chain appears in the sequencing data of a study of identifying expanded T cells in peripheral blood. Points from the study as a whole: Two-week clone count variance significantly increased as total template count grew.

Note on this clone: Antigen specificity is unknown.

Using immunoSEQ multiplex PCR, the repertoire was profiled, and TCRdb retains in-frame clones only, with some absent. The sample shows about 100,000 clones, approximately 88% of them seen only once. During the collection period, no donor immune events like infections were recorded. V trimming: 5 bases; J trimming: 4 bases; junction bases outside the gene matches: 8. CDR1 is LNHDA, CDR2 SQIVND, per germline (reference sequence). The CDR3 totals 14 residues. V gene TRBV19 combines with J gene TRBJ2-7; 7 bases are shared with TRBD1. Sample: blood. The receptor's source is a person aged 18 to 75 in good health. This chain's CDR3 is CASSEWDRSYEQYF. CDR3 coding DNA: TGTGCCAGTAGTGAATGGGACAGAAGTTACGAGCAGTACTTC.